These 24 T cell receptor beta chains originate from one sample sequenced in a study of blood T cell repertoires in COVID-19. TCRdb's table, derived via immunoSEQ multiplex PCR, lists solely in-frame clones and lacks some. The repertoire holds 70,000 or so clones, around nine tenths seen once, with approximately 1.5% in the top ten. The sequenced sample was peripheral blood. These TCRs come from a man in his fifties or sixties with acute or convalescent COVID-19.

DNA for the CDR3: TGTGCCACCAGGAATAGCGGGAGCGGGGTCAATGAGCAGTTCTTC. Protein product: CATRNSGSGVNEQFF. The chain employs TRBV6-5 and TRBJ2-1, with 9 bases matching TRBD2. Germline V gene lookup returns CDR1 MNHEY and CDR2 SVGAGI. V lost 10 bases to trimming and J lost 6 bases; unmatched junction nucleotides: 13. This CDR3 is 15 amino acids long.

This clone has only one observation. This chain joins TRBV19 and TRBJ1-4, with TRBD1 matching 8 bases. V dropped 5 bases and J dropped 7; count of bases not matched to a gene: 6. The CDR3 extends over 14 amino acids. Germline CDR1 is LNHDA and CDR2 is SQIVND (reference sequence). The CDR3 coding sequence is TGTGCCAGTAGTCCCAGGGGGCAAGGTGAAAAACTGTTTTTT. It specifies CASSPRGQGEKLFF.

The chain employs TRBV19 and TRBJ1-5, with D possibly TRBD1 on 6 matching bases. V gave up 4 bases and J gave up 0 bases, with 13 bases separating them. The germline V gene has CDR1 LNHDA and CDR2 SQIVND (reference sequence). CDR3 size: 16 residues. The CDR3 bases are TGTGCCAGTAGTACCCTGACAGGTTATAGCAATCAGCCCCAGCATTTT. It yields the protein CASSTLTGYSNQPQHF.

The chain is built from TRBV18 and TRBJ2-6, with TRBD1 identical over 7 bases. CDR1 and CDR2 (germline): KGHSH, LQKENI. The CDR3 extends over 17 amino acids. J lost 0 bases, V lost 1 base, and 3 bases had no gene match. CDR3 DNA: TGTGCCAGCTCACCACAGGGGGCGAGCTCTGGGGCCAACGTCCTGACTTTC. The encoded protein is CASSPQGASSGANVLTF.

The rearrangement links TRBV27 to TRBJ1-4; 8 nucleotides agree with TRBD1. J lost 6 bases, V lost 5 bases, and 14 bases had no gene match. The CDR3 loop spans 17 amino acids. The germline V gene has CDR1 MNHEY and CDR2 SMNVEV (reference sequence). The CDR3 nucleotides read TGTGCCAGCAGTCCTGGGACAGGTCTTGCCAATTATGAAAAACTGTTTTTT. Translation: CASSPGTGLANYEKLFF.

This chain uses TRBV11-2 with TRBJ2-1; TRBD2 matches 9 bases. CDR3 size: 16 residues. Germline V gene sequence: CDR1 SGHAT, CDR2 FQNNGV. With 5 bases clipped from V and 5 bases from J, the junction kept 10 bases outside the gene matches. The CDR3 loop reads CASSRKDSGGHNEQFF. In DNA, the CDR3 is TGTGCCAGCAGCCGCAAAGATAGCGGGGGTCACAATGAGCAGTTCTTC.

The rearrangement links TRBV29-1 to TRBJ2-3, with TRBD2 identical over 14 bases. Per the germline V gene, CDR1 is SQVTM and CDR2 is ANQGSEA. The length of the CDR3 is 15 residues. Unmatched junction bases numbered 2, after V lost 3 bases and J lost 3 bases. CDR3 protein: CSVDRLAGGTDTQYF. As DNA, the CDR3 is TGCAGCGTTGATAGACTAGCGGGGGGGACAGATACGCAGTATTTT.

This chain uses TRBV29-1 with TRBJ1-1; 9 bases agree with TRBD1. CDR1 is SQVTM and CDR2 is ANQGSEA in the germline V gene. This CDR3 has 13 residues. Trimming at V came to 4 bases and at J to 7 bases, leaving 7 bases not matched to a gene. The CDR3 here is CSVVGQGRGEAFF. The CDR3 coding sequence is TGCAGCGTTGTGGGACAGGGTAGGGGTGAAGCTTTCTTT.

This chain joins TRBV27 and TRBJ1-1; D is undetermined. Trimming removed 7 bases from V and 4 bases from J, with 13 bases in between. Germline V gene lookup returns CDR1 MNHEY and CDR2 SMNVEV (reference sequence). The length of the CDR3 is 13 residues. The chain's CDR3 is CASTSRFGTEAFF. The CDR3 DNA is TGTGCCAGCACCTCGCGGTTCGGCACTGAAGCTTTCTTT.

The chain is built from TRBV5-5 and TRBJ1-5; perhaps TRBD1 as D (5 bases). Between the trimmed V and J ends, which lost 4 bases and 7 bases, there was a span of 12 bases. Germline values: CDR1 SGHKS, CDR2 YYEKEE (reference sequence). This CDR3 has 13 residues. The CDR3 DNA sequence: TGTGCCAGCAGCGTAACAGGAGGGCAGCCCCAGCATTTT. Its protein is CASSVTGGQPQHF.

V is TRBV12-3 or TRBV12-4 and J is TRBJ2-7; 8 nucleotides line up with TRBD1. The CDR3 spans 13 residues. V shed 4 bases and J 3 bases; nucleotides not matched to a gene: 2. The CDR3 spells CASSSTGGYEQYV. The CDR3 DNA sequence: TGTGCCAGCAGTTCCACAGGGGGCTACGAGCAGTACGTC.

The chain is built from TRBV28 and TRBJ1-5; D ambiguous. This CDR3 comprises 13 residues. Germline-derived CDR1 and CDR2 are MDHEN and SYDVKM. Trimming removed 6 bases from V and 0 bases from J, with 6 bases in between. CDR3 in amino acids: CASRDNSNQPQHF. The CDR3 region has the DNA TGTGCCAGCAGAGACAATAGCAATCAGCCCCAGCATTTT.

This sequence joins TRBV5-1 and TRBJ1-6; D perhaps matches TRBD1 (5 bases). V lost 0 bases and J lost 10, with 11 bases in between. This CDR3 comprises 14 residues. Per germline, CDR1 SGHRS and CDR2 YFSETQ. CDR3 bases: TGCGCCAGCAGCTTGGAGGCAGGGCGATCACCCCTCCACTTT. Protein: CASSLEAGRSPLHF.

CDR3 nucleotides: TGTGCCGTCTCGGGACAGTATAATTCACCCCTCCACTTT. It codes for CAVSGQYNSPLHF. The V call is TRBV19, the J call TRBJ1-6; 7 nucleotides align to TRBD1. Trimming cost V 11 bases and J 4 bases; bases outside gene matches: 5. From germline, CDR1 is LNHDA and CDR2 SQIVND (reference sequence). This CDR3 has 13 amino acids.

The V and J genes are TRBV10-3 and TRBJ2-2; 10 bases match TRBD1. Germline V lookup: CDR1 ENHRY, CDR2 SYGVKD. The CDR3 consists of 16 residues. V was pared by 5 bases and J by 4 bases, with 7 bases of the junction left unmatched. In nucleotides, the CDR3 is TGTGCCATCAGTCACCCGGGACAGGGGATCACCGGGGAGCTGTTTTTT. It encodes CAISHPGQGITGELFF.

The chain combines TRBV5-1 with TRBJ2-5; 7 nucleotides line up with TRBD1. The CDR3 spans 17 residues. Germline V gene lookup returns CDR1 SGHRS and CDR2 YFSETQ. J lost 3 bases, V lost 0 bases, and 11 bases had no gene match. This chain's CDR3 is CASSLAGNRGKKETQYF. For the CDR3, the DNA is TGCGCCAGCAGCTTGGCCGGAAACAGGGGAAAAAAAGAGACCCAGTACTTC.

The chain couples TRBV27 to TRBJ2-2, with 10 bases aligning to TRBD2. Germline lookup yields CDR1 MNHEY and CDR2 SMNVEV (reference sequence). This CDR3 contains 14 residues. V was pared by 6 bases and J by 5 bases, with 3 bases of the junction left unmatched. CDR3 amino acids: CASRPLAGTGELFF. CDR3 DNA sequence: TGTGCCAGCAGACCACTAGCGGGAACCGGGGAGCTGTTTTTT.

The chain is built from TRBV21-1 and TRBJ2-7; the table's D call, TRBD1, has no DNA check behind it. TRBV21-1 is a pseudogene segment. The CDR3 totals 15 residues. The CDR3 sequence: CASTTGGQSSYEQYV. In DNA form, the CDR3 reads TGTGCCAGCACCACAGGGGGTCAGAGCTCCTACGAGCAGTACGTC.

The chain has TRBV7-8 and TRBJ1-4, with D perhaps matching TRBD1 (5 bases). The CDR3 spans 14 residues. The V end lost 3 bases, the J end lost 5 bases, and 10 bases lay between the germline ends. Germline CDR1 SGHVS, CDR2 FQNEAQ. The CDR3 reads CASSFQGINEKLFF. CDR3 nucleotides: TGTGCCAGCAGCTTCCAGGGAATAAATGAAAAACTGTTTTTT.

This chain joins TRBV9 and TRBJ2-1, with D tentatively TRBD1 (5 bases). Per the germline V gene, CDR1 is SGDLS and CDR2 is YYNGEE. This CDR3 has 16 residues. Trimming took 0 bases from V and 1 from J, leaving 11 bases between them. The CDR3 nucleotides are TGTGCCAGCAGCGTAGACGTCAGGGTTTCCTACAATGAGCAGTTCTTC. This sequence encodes CASSVDVRVSYNEQFF.

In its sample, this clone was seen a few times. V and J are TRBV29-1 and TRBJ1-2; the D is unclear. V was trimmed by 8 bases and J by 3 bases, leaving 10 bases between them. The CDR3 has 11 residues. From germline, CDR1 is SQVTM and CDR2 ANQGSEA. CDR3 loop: CSSEGDYGYTF. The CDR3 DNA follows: TGCAGCTCCGAAGGAGACTATGGCTACACCTTC.

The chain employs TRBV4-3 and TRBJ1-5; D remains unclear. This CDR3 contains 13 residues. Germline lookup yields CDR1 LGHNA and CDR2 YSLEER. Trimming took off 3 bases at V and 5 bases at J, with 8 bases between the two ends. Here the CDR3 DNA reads TGCGCCAGCAGCCAGCGACGGGATCAGCCCCAGCATTTT. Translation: CASSQRRDQPQHF.

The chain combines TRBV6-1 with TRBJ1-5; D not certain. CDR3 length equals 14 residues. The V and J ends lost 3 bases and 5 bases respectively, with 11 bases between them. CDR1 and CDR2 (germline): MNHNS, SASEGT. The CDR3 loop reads CASSDNGRDQPQHF. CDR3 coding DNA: TGTGCCAGCAGTGACAATGGGAGGGATCAGCCCCAGCATTTT.

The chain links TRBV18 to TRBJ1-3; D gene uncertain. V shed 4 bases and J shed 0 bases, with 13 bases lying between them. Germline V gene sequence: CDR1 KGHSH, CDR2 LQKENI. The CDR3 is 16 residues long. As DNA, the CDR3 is TGTGCCAGCTCACTGGTGTTAGAGAGCTCTGGAAACACCATATATTTT. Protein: CASSLVLESSGNTIYF.